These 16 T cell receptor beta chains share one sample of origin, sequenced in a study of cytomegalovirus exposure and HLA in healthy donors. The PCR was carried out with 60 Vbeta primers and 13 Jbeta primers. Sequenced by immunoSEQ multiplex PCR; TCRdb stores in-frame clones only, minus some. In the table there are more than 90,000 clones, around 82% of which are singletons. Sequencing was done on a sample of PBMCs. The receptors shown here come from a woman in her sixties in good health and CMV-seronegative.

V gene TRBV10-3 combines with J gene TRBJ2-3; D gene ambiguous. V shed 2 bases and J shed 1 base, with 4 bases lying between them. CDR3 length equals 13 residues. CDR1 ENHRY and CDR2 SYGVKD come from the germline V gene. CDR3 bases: TGTGCCATCAGTGAGAGCGGCACAGATACGCAGTATTTT. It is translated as CAISESGTDTQYF.

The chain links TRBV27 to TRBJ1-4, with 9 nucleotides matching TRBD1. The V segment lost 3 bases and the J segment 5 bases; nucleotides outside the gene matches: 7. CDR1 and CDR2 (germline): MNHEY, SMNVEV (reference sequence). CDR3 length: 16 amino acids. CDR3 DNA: TGTGCCAGCAGTTTCTTTAGGGGGACAGGGAATGAAAAACTGTTTTTT. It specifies CASSFFRGTGNEKLFF.

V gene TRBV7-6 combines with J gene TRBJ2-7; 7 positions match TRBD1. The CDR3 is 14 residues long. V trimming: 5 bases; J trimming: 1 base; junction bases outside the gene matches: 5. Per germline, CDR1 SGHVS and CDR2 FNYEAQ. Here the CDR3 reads CASSKTGTSYEQYF. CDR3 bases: TGTGCCAGCAGCAAGACAGGGACATCCTACGAGCAGTACTTC. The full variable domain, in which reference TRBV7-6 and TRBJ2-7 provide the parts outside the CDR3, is GAGVSQSPRYKVTKRGQDVALRCDPISGHVSLYWYRQALGQGPEFLTYFNYEAQQDKSGLPNDRFSAERPEGSISTLTIQRTEQRDSAMYRCASSKTGTSYEQYFGPGTRLTVT.

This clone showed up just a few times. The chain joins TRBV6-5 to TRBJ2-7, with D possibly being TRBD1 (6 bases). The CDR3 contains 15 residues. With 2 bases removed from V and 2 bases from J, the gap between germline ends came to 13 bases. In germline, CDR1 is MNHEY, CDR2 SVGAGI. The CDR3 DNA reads TGTGCCAGCAGTTACACAGGGCCAGGGACCTACGAGCAGTACTTC. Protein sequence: CASSYTGPGTYEQYF.

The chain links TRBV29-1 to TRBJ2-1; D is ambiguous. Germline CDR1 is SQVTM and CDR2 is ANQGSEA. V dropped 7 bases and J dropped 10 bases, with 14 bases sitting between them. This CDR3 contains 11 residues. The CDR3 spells CSGSGVGEQFF. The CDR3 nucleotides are TGCAGCGGGTCGGGTGTTGGCGAGCAGTTCTTC.

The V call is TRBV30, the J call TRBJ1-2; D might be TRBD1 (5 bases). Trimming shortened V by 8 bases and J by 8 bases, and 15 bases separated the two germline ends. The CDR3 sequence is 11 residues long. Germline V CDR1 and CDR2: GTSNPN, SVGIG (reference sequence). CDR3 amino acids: CARGQGGGYTF. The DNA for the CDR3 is TGTGCCCGTGGCCAGGGAGGGGGCTACACCTTC.

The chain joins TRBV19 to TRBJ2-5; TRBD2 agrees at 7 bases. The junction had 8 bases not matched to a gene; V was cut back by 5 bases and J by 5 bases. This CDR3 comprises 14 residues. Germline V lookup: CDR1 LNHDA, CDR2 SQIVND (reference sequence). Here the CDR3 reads CASSVGGEAETQYF. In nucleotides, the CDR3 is TGTGCCAGTAGTGTGGGAGGGGAGGCCGAGACCCAGTACTTC.

CDR3 coding DNA: TGTGCCAGCAGCAGACAGCCGGATCTCTCCTACGAGCAGTACTTC. Protein product: CASSRQPDLSYEQYF. This chain connects TRBV6-5 to TRBJ2-7; possibly TRBD1 for D (5 bases). Germline CDR1 MNHEY, CDR2 SVGAGI. Trimming took off 6 bases at V and 0 bases at J, with 15 bases between the two ends. The CDR3 has 15 amino acids.

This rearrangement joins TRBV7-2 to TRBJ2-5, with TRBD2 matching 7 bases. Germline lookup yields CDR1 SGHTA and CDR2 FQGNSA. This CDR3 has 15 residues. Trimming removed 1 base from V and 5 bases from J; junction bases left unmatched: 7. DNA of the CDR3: TGTGCCAGCAGCTTAGATGCAATGCGGGGGGAGACCCAGTACTTC. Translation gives CASSLDAMRGETQYF.

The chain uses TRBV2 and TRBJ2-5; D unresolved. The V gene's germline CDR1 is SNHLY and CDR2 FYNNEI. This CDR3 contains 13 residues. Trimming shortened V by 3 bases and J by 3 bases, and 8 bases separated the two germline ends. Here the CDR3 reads CASSERPKETQYF. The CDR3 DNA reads TGTGCCAGCAGTGAGCGGCCAAAAGAGACCCAGTACTTC.

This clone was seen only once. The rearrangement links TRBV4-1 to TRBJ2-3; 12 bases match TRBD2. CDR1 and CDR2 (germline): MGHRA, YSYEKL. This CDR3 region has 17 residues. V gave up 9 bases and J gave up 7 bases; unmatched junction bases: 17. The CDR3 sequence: CASSSGRAVSLKNTQYF. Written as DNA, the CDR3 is TGCGCCAGTTCTAGCGGGAGGGCGGTATCGCTAAAGAATACGCAGTATTTT.

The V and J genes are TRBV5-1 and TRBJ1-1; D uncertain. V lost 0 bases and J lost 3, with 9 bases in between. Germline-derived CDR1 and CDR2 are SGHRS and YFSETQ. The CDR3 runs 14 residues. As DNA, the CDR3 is TGCGCCAGCAGCTTGGGCGGAGGAGACACTGAAGCTTTCTTT. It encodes CASSLGGGDTEAFF.

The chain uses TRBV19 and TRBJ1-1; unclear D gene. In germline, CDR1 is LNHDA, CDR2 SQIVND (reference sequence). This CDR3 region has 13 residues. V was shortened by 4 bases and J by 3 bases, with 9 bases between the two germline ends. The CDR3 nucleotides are TGTGCCAGTAGTAGCTACGGGGACACTGAAGCTTTCTTT. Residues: CASSSYGDTEAFF.

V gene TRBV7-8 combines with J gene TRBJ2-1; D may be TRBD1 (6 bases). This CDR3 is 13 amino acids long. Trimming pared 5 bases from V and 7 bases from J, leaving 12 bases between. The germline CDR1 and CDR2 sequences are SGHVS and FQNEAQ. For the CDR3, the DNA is TGTGCCAGCAGCCCAAATCAGGGGAATGAGCAGTTCTTC. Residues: CASSPNQGNEQFF.

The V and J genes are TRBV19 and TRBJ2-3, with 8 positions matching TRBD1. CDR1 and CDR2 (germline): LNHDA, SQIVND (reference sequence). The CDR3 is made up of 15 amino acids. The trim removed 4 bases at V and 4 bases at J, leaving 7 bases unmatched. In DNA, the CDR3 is TGTGCCAGTAGTAGACAGACAGGGGACCCAGATACGCAGTATTTT. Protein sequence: CASSRQTGDPDTQYF.

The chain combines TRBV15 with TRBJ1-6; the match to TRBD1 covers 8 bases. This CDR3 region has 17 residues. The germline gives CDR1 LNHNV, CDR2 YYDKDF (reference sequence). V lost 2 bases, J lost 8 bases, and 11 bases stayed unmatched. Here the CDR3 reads CATSRRTGSSSDSPLHF. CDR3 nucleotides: TGTGCCACCAGCAGACGGACAGGGTCTAGTAGCGATTCACCCCTCCACTTT.